This is a list of T cell receptor beta chains from one sample in a study of T cell changes during pregnancy in multiple sclerosis. Sequenced by immunoSEQ multiplex PCR; TCRdb stores in-frame clones only, minus some. The sample lists about 69,000 clones, roughly nine tenths occurring once. This specimen was peripheral blood, taken before pregnancy. These receptors came from a female donor with multiple sclerosis, enrolled in a pregnancy study. The CDR3 runs from the conserved cysteine through the conserved F or W. D genes are given only for firm matches. Not all rows give a size; the values are once, few, many and, for expanded clones, a class.

.	14	TRBV7-2	.	TRBJ1-5	CASSFHSYNQPQHF	TGTGCCAGCAGCTTCCACAGCTACAATCAGCCCCAGCATTTT
TRBD2	18	TRBV9	.	TRBJ2-5	CASSVGASGSSRQETQYF	TGTGCCAGCAGCGTAGGGGCTAGCGGGAGTTCACGTCAAGAGACCCAGTACTTC
.	13	TRBV4-3	.	TRBJ1-2	CASSLGIHHGYTF	TGCGCCAGCAGCCTCGGGATACACCATGGCTACACCTTC
TRBD1	16	TRBV10-3	.	TRBJ2-7	CAISEPKTGVGYEQYF	TGTGCCATCAGTGAGCCCAAAACAGGGGTCGGCTACGAGCAGTACTTC
TRBD2	17	TRBV5-1	.	TRBJ2-1	CASSLEGSSGRASEQFF	TGCGCCAGCAGCTTGGAGGGTTCTAGCGGGAGGGCCAGTGAGCAGTTCTTC
TRBD1	17	TRBV7-6	once	TRBJ1-3	CASSPRTGGNSGNTIYF	TGTGCCAGCAGCCCCCGGACAGGGGGAAACTCTGGAAACACCATATATTTT
.	11	TRBV29-1	many	TRBJ2-7	CSARRTYEQYF	TGCAGCGCTCGGAGGACCTACGAGCAGTACTTC
TRBD1	15	TRBV10-2	.	TRBJ1-1	CASSAGTGGNTEAFF	TGCGCCAGCAGTGCCGGGACAGGGGGCAACACTGAAGCTTTCTTT
.	17	TRBV5-1	.	TRBJ2-5	CASSPRGGSNLGETQYF	TGCGCCAGCAGCCCCCGGGGTGGGAGCAATTTAGGAGAGACCCAGTACTTC
.	13	TRBV4-3	.	TRBJ1-6	CASSQDRGQRLHF	TGCGCCAGCAGCCAAGATAGGGGACAACGGCTCCACTTT
.	16	TRBV7-2	.	TRBJ2-2	CASGGSVAGISGELFF	TGTGCCAGCGGCGGCAGCGTGGCGGGAATCTCCGGGGAGCTGTTTTTT
TRBD1	15	TRBV5-1	.	TRBJ2-3	CASSLSTGGTDTQYF	TGCGCCAGCAGCTTGTCGACAGGGGGCACAGATACGCAGTATTTT
.	13	TRBV30	.	TRBJ2-7	CAWSVRVPGEQYF	TGTGCCTGGAGTGTACGGGTCCCCGGCGAGCAGTACTTC
TRBD1	17	TRBV7-9	.	TRBJ2-3	CASSLDQGAFFTDTQYF	TGTGCCAGCAGCTTAGATCAGGGGGCCTTTTTCACAGATACGCAGTATTTT
.	13	TRBV7-9	.	TRBJ1-1	CASSLQGNTEAFF	TGTGCCAGCAGCCTACAGGGAAACACTGAAGCTTTCTTT
TRBD2	14	TRBV9	.	TRBJ2-5	CASSAASGGETQYF	TGTGCCAGCAGCGCTGCTAGCGGGGGTGAGACCCAGTACTTC
.	13	TRBV2	.	TRBJ1-2	CASSATGPYGYTF	TGTGCCAGCAGTGCGACAGGCCCCTATGGCTACACCTTC
TRBD1	17	TRBV7-8	.	TRBJ1-4	CASSLALRDRRNEKLFF	TGTGCCAGCAGCTTAGCGCTAAGGGACAGACGTAATGAAAAACTGTTTTTT
.	13	TRBV29-1	.	TRBJ1-1	CSVSLGGLSEAFF	TGCAGCGTGTCCCTGGGGGGGCTATCTGAAGCTTTCTTT
.	16	TRBV4-3	.	TRBJ2-6	CASSQGEVSGANVLTF	TGCGCCAGCAGCCAAGGGGAGGTCTCTGGGGCCAACGTCCTGACTTTC
.	14	TRBV5-1	.	TRBJ2-6	CASSLGMGANVLTF	TGCGCCAGCAGCTTGGGTATGGGGGCCAACGTCCTGACTTTC
.	13	TRBV10-3	once	TRBJ2-2	CAISGTNTGELFF	TGTGCCATCAGTGGGACAAACACCGGGGAGCTGTTTTTT
.	16	TRBV7-2	.	TRBJ2-7	CASSFLNGPRAYEQYF	TGTGCCAGCAGCTTCCTGAACGGACCCAGGGCCTACGAGCAGTACTTC
.	15	TRBV5-5	.	TRBJ2-3	CASSFYAGATDTQYF	TGTGCCAGCAGCTTTTACGCGGGGGCCACAGATACGCAGTATTTT
TRBD2	17	TRBV4-1	.	TRBJ2-1	CASSEDSRGGAYNEQFF	TGCGCCAGCAGCGAAGACTCACGGGGGGGCGCCTACAATGAGCAGTTCTTC
.	13	TRBV7-9	.	TRBJ2-5	CASSSIEGETQYF	TGTGCCAGCAGCTCTATAGAGGGAGAGACCCAGTACTTC
.	12	TRBV4-2	.	TRBJ2-5	CASSQDKETQYF	TGTGCCAGCAGCCAAGATAAAGAGACCCAGTACTTC
TRBD2	18	TRBV4-3	.	TRBJ2-2	CASSLRHLDGGTAGELFF	TGCGCCAGCAGCCTCCGCCATCTGGACGGGGGGACGGCCGGGGAGCTGTTTTTT
.	15	TRBV7-9	.	TRBJ1-1	CASSSIGGEATEAFF	TGTGCCAGCAGCTCAATAGGGGGGGAGGCCACTGAAGCTTTCTTT
.	14	TRBV19	.	TRBJ2-5	CASSRVGVAETQYF	TGTGCCAGTAGTCGGGTGGGAGTTGCAGAGACCCAGTACTTC
TRBD1	15	TRBV27	.	TRBJ2-5	CASSLFGTGLTTQYF	TGTGCCAGCAGTTTATTCGGGACAGGCCTCACGACCCAGTACTTC
TRBD2	16	TRBV18	.	TRBJ2-2	CASSPGTGGRTGELFF	TGTGCCAGCTCACCCGGAACGGGGGGACGAACCGGGGAGCTGTTTTTT
.	11	TRBV30	.	TRBJ2-4	CAWSEANIQYF	TGTGCCTGGAGTGAAGCAAACATTCAGTACTTC
.	17	TRBV4-2	.	TRBJ2-2	CASSQPQTRPSPGELFF	TGTGCCAGCAGCCAACCCCAGACAAGGCCATCCCCCGGGGAGCTGTTTTTT
.	13	TRBV7-2	once	TRBJ1-2	CASSLWGQGGYTF	TGTGCCAGCAGCTTATGGGGGCAGGGGGGCTACACCTTC